This T cell receptor beta chain was recovered during a study of T cell clonotyping in hematopoietic cell transplantation. Study-wide findings and caveats: Higher Inverse Simpson Index values in graft donor and pretransplant recipient predicted broader posttransplant TCR diversity. At the given depth, recipient repertoires were over 95% de novo clonotypes. CD4 and CD8 repertoire contributions could not be separated without sorting.

Trimming removed 3 bases from V and 0 bases from J, with 9 bases in between. The CDR3 consists of 15 residues. Per the germline V gene, CDR1 is MDHEN and CDR2 is SYDVKM. Generated by immunoSEQ multiplex PCR, the TCRdb table keeps only in-frame clones and is missing some. The data contain about 11,000 clones, around half of them seen just once; the ten biggest clones take up roughly 8.5%. For this clone: The antigen remains unidentified.

This sample comprised PBMCs, obtained 30 days after allogeneic stem cell transplant. The rearrangement uses TRBV28 and TRBJ1-5; D is uncertain. This TCR came from a male patient in his 50s who had an allogeneic stem cell transplant from an unrelated donor, so the T cells may come from the graft donor. Some clones in this sample may be carry-over from other donors' samples. CDR3 in amino acids: CASSFSDPSNQPQHF. DNA of the CDR3: TGTGCCAGCAGTTTTTCCGACCCTAGCAATCAGCCCCAGCATTTT.